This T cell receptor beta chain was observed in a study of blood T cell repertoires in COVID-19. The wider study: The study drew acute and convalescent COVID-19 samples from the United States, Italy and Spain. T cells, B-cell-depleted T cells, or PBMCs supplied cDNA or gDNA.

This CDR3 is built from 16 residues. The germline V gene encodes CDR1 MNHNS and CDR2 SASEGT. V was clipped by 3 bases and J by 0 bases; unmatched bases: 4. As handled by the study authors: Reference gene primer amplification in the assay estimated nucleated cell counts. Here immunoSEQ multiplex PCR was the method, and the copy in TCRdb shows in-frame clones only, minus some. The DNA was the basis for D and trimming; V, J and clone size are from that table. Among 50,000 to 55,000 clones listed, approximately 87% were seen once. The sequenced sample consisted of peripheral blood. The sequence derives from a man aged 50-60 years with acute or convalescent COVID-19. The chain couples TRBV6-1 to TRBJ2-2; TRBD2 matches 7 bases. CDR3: CASSDHGGANTGELFF. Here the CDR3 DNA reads TGTGCCAGCAGTGACCATGGGGGGGCGAACACCGGGGAGCTGTTTTTT.